The 19 T cell receptor beta chains below all came from one sample that was sequenced in a study of brain metastases from non-small cell lung cancer. Sequencing used immunoSEQ multiplex PCR; TCRdb keeps in-frame clones, though not all of them. Of a few thousand clones listed, about three quarters were seen once; the top ten hold about 6%. What was sequenced was primary lung tumor tissue. The receptors were gathered from a donor aged 40 or older with non-small cell lung cancer.

Details on this clone: Compared with germline, one end of the junction differs, possibly owing to a read error. Other nucleotide sequences in the sample specify the same CDR3. The V gene is TRBV29-1, the J gene TRBJ2-5; D unresolved. The germline gives CDR1 SQVTM, CDR2 ANQGSEA. There are 13 residues in the CDR3. CDR3: CSVVVQPKETQYF. Here the CDR3 DNA reads TGCAGCGTTGTGGTACAGCCTAAAGAGACTCAGTACTTC. The whole variable domain, filled in from reference TRBV29-1 and TRBJ2-5, reads SAVISQKPSRDICQRGTSLTIQCQVDSQVTMMFWYRQQPGQSLTLIATANQGSEATYESGFVIDKFPISRPNLTFSTLTVSNMSPEDSSIYLCSVVVQPKETQYFGPGTRLLVL.

The chain employs TRBV7-9 and TRBJ2-1; D gene unclear. The germline gives CDR1 SEHNR, CDR2 FQNEAQ (reference sequence). The CDR3 contains 14 residues. Trimming took off 1 base at V and 9 bases at J, with 13 bases between the two ends. The CDR3 spells CASSLGVEMGEQFF. CDR3 sequence (DNA): TGTGCCAGCAGCTTAGGAGTGGAAATGGGTGAGCAGTTCTTC. Full variable domain (outside the CDR3, taken from reference TRBV7-9 and TRBJ2-1): DTGVSQNPRHKITKRGQNVTFRCDPISEHNRLYWYRQTLGQGPEFLTYFQNEAQLEKSRLLSDRFSAERPKGSFSTLEIQRTEQGDSAMYLCASSLGVEMGEQFFGPGTRLTVL.

V is TRBV20-1 and J is TRBJ2-3, with TRBD2 identical over 8 bases. The CDR3 length is 15 residues. Germline trimming cut 3 bases from V and 1 base from J; bases unmatched to any gene: 6. Germline V lookup: CDR1 DFQATT, CDR2 SNEGSKA (reference sequence). As DNA, the CDR3 is TGCAGTGCTAGTATCGGGGGGGCCGGCACAGATACGCAGTATTTT. Translation: CSASIGGAGTDTQYF.

The J gene is TRBJ2-5, the V gene TRBV5-4; 7 bases are a match to TRBD2. Germline-derived CDR1 and CDR2 are SGHNT and YYREEE (reference sequence). The CDR3 is 15 residues long. Germline trimming cut 2 bases from V and 2 bases from J; bases unmatched to any gene: 6. The CDR3 reads CASSFSGAWQETQYF. The CDR3 coding sequence is TGTGCCAGCAGCTTCAGCGGGGCCTGGCAAGAGACCCAGTACTTC.

The chain links TRBV7-2 to TRBJ1-2; D is unclear. Trimming cost V 1 base and J 5 bases, with 11 bases left between them. Germline V CDR1 and CDR2: SGHTA, FQGNSA. The CDR3 is made up of 14 amino acids. CDR3 coding DNA: TGTGCCAGCAGCTTAGTATACTCCATATATGGCTACACCTTC. Its protein product is CASSLVYSIYGYTF.

This chain connects TRBV24-1 to TRBJ2-3; TRBD1 is a possible D gene (5 bases). With 6 bases removed from V and 3 bases from J, the gap between germline ends came to 9 bases. Per the germline V gene, CDR1 is KGHDR and CDR2 is SFDVKD. This CDR3 region has 13 residues. DNA of the CDR3: TGTGCCACCAGTCCCCAGGGAACAGATACGCAGTATTTT. It translates to CATSPQGTDTQYF.

The CDR3 bases are TGTGCCAGCAGTTATACTCAGGGAGCATATGAAAAACTGTTTTTT. This translates into CASSYTQGAYEKLFF. The chain links TRBV7-6 to TRBJ1-4, with D maybe TRBD1 (5 bases). The V gene's germline CDR1 is SGHVS and CDR2 FNYEAQ. This CDR3 is built from 15 residues. V dropped 6 bases and J dropped 6 bases, with 17 bases sitting between them.

The chain employs TRBV28 and TRBJ2-4, with 11 bases fitting TRBD1. The V gene end was trimmed by 6 bases and the J gene end by 7 bases; junction bases not matched to a gene: 5. This CDR3 is built from 14 residues. Germline V gene sequence: CDR1 MDHEN, CDR2 SYDVKM. The CDR3 protein is CASSPGTGGNIQYF. CDR3 nucleotide sequence: TGTGCCAGCAGCCCCGGGACAGGGGGGAACATTCAGTACTTC. Looking up the rest from reference TRBV28 and TRBJ2-4 gives the full variable domain: DVKVTQSSRYLVKRTGEKVFLECVQDMDHENMFWYRQDPGLGLRLIYFSYDVKMKEKGDIPEGYSVSREKKERFSLILESASTNQTSMYLCASSPGTGGNIQYFGAGTRLSVL.

CDR3: CASSFQGEGTEAFF. As DNA, the CDR3 is TGCGCCAGCAGCTTCCAGGGAGAGGGGACTGAAGCTTTCTTT. The chain uses TRBV5-1 and TRBJ1-1; D might be TRBD1 (5 bases). Germline V gene sequence: CDR1 SGHRS, CDR2 YFSETQ. The CDR3 runs to 14 residues. V was trimmed by 2 bases and J by 5 bases, leaving 13 bases between them.

The genes are TRBV29-1 and TRBJ1-1; TRBD1 aligns across 8 bases. The CDR3 contains 14 residues. Losses at the gene ends were 4 bases for V and 5 bases for J; bases not matched to a gene: 9. Germline-derived CDR1 and CDR2 are SQVTM and ANQGSEA. In DNA, the CDR3 is TGCAGCGTTGGGGACAGGCAGGGCGCAACTGAAGCTTTCTTT. Translating gives CSVGDRQGATEAFF.

In regard to this clone: The same CDR3 can be traced to other DNA sequences in this sample. The chain has TRBV5-1 and TRBJ2-2; D remains unclear. The germline CDR1 and CDR2 sequences are SGHRS and YFSETQ. V lost 2 bases, J lost 1 base, and 9 bases lay in between. The CDR3 consists of 15 residues. The CDR3 sequence is CASSLDILNTGELFF. Written as DNA, the CDR3 is TGCGCCAGCAGCTTAGATATTCTGAACACCGGGGAGCTGTTTTTT.

As regards this clone: A read error may produce the germline difference seen at one junction end. V is TRBV10-1 and J is TRBJ1-2; no firm D call. The CDR3 has 11 residues. CDR1 and CDR2 from the germline V gene are WNHNN and SYGVQD (reference sequence). The CDR3 nucleotides are TGCGCCAGCAGACCTATTCCTCCTGGCGCCTTC. Its translation is CASRPIPPGAF.

The chain couples TRBV6-5 to TRBJ2-7; perhaps TRBD2 as D (6 bases). The ends were cut back, 2 bases at V and 4 bases at J, with 15 bases in the middle. Per germline, CDR1 MNHEY and CDR2 SVGAGI. This CDR3 has 15 amino acids. The CDR3 sequence is CASSYTRPRGYEQYV. The CDR3 bases are TGTGCCAGCAGTTACACACGCCCCCGGGGGTACGAGCAGTACGTC.

The rearrangement joins TRBV7-3 to TRBJ1-1; 7 nucleotides agree with TRBD1. CDR1 and CDR2 from the germline V gene are SGHTA and FQGTGA. The CDR3 is made up of 13 amino acids. Losses at the gene ends were 5 bases for V and 6 bases for J; bases not matched to a gene: 6. CDR3 coding DNA: TGTGCCAGCAGCCTTGACAGGGAGGCTGAAGCTTTCTTT. Its protein is CASSLDREAEAFF. The full variable domain, completed using reference TRBV7-3 and TRBJ1-1, is GAGVSQTPSNKVTEKGKYVELRCDPISGHTALYWYRQSLGQGPEFLIYFQGTGAADDSGLPNDRFFAVRPEGSVSTLKIQRTERGDSAVYLCASSLDREAEAFFGQGTRLTVV.

The J gene is TRBJ1-2, the V gene TRBV20-1; 8 bases agree with TRBD1. This CDR3 is 15 amino acids long. V shed 3 bases and J 7 bases; nucleotides not matched to a gene: 13. Germline-derived CDR1 and CDR2 are DFQATT and SNEGSKA (reference sequence). The chain's CDR3 is CSASLPDRASGGYTF. The CDR3 DNA reads TGCAGTGCTAGTTTGCCGGACAGGGCGTCGGGTGGCTACACCTTC.

The chain links TRBV18 to TRBJ2-5; either TRBD1 or TRBD2 may supply D (5 bases each). The length of the CDR3 is 15 residues. Trimming pared 2 bases from V and 5 bases from J, leaving 15 bases between. The V gene's germline CDR1 is KGHSH and CDR2 LQKENI. The CDR3 region is CASSPGSGREETQYF. In nucleotides, the CDR3 is TGTGCCAGCTCACCAGGATCAGGGAGAGAGGAGACCCAGTACTTC.

This clone was observed a handful of times. The J gene is TRBJ2-3, the V gene TRBV4-1; D is uncertain. Per the germline V gene, CDR1 is MGHRA and CDR2 is YSYEKL. This CDR3 comprises 14 residues. Trimming left V 0 bases short and J 2 bases short, with 6 bases between. CDR3 DNA: TGCGCCAGCAGCCAAGATCAGCCCACAGATACGCAGTATTTT. Residues: CASSQDQPTDTQYF.

This chain connects TRBV2 to TRBJ1-5; 7 bases are a match to TRBD1. The V and J ends lost 8 bases and 0 bases, in that order; junction bases with no gene match: 1. Germline values: CDR1 SNHLY, CDR2 FYNNEI. The CDR3 totals 13 residues. The CDR3 is CASWTGSNQPQHF. Here the CDR3 DNA reads TGTGCCAGCTGGACAGGTAGCAATCAGCCCCAGCATTTT.

J is TRBJ1-2 and V is TRBV29-1; D is ambiguous. The CDR3 has 12 residues. The V gene lost 2 bases and the J gene lost 1 base, with 5 bases spanning the gap. Germline CDR1 reads SQVTM; CDR2 reads ANQGSEA. In DNA form, the CDR3 reads TGCAGCGTTGAAAGGATTAACTATGGCTACACCTTC. Amino acids: CSVERINYGYTF.